One and the same sample provided the 29 T cell receptor beta chains below, sequenced in a study of cytomegalovirus exposure and HLA in healthy donors. The primer mix had 60 Vbeta and 13 Jbeta primers. TCRdb's copy holds only in-frame clones and misses some; the assay was immunoSEQ multiplex PCR. The data hold about 140,000 clones, with roughly 62% observed a single time. The sequencing input was PBMCs. The receptors originated from a male donor in good health and CMV-seronegative.

The chain links TRBV6-4 to TRBJ2-7; no firm D call. The V and J ends lost 3 bases and 1 base respectively, with 10 bases between them. CDR1 and CDR2 (germline): MRHNA, SNTAGT. This CDR3 has 14 residues. The CDR3 protein is CASSEEVTSYEQYF. CDR3 nucleotides: TGTGCCAGCAGTGAAGAGGTCACTTCCTACGAGCAGTACTTC.

This clone occurred a few times. This chain connects TRBV7-2 to TRBJ1-1; a possible D gene is TRBD1 (6 bases). Germline loops: CDR1 SGHTA, CDR2 FQGNSA. Trimming cost V 0 bases and J 4 bases, with 9 bases left between them. This CDR3 spans 14 amino acids. CDR3 DNA: TGTGCCAGCAGCTTAGCGGACAGAGTCACTGAAGCTTTCTTT. This codes for CASSLADRVTEAFF.

This clone has more than one count but fewer than ten. V gene TRBV4-3 combines with J gene TRBJ2-3; the match to TRBD1 covers 11 bases. The CDR3 has 14 residues. The J segment lost 4 bases and the V segment lost 4 bases, leaving 1 base of the junction unmatched. The germline V gene has CDR1 LGHNA and CDR2 YSLEER. Written as DNA, the CDR3 is TGCGCCAGCAGCCCGGGACAGGGGGCAGATACGCAGTATTTT. This encodes CASSPGQGADTQYF.

A few counts support this clone. This chain joins TRBV5-4 and TRBJ1-2; tentative D call: TRBD1 (6 bases). Between the trimmed V and J ends, which lost 0 bases and 7 bases, there was a span of 16 bases. The CDR3 extends over 15 amino acids. CDR1 is SGHNT, CDR2 YYREEE, per germline (reference sequence). The CDR3 bases are TGTGCCAGCAGCTTGGTTGACGGGGGGGCGAGTGGCTACACCTTC. Translating gives CASSLVDGGASGYTF.

This sequence joins TRBV27 and TRBJ2-5; 10 nucleotides match TRBD2. The V and J ends lost 3 bases and 1 base, in that order; junction bases with no gene match: 2. This CDR3 is 15 amino acids long. Germline V gives CDR1 MNHEY, CDR2 SMNVEV (reference sequence). The CDR3 here is CASSFASGGQETQYF. For the CDR3, the DNA is TGTGCCAGCAGTTTTGCTAGCGGGGGCCAAGAGACCCAGTACTTC.

The rearrangement links TRBV19 to TRBJ1-5, with TRBD1 as a possible D gene (5 bases). Deletions cut 0 bases from V and 5 bases from J, with 11 bases between. The CDR3 runs 15 residues. From germline, CDR1 is LNHDA and CDR2 SQIVND (reference sequence). This chain's CDR3 is CASSIDGGSHQPQHF. The CDR3 region has the DNA TGTGCCAGTAGTATAGACGGGGGAAGTCATCAGCCCCAGCATTTT.

CDR3 sequence reads: CASSTSQGGMGGYTF. CDR3 nucleotides: TGTGCCAGTAGTACTTCGCAGGGAGGCATGGGTGGCTACACCTTC. The chain uses TRBV19 and TRBJ1-2, with a weak D call TRBD1 (5 bases). V was shortened by 4 bases and J by 7 bases, with 19 bases between the two germline ends. The CDR3 has 15 residues. Germline CDR1 reads LNHDA; CDR2 reads SQIVND (reference sequence).

This clone is a singleton in its sample. This chain links TRBV18 with TRBJ2-7, with TRBD2 identical over 14 bases. V lost 3 bases, J lost 6 bases, and 7 bases stayed unmatched. Germline V gives CDR1 KGHSH, CDR2 LQKENI. CDR3 length: 16 amino acids. The chain's CDR3 is CASSPAGLAGGREQYF. CDR3 nucleotides: TGTGCCAGCTCACCTGCTGGACTAGCGGGGGGCCGCGAGCAGTACTTC.

V gene TRBV27 combines with J gene TRBJ2-2, with TRBD1 matching 7 bases. V dropped 6 bases and J dropped 7; count of bases not matched to a gene: 5. Looked up from germline, CDR1 is MNHEY and CDR2 is SMNVEV (reference sequence). CDR3 length equals 13 residues. CDR3 residues: CASRATGIGELFF. CDR3 sequence (DNA): TGTGCCAGCAGGGCGACAGGGATCGGGGAGCTGTTTTTT.

The chain uses TRBV6-1 and TRBJ2-1, with a weak D call TRBD1 (6 bases). Germline assignment: CDR1 MNHNS and CDR2 SASEGT. This CDR3 is built from 14 residues. V shed 6 bases and J shed 6 bases, with 15 bases lying between them. Here the CDR3 DNA reads TGTGCCAGCAGACTGACAGGTGACGGCAATGAGCAGTTCTTC. As protein: CASRLTGDGNEQFF.

This clone turned up a few times. This chain uses TRBV19 with TRBJ2-2; a possible D gene is TRBD1 (6 bases). The CDR3 loop spans 14 amino acids. Trimming removed 1 base from V and 7 bases from J, with 10 bases in between. The germline V gene encodes CDR1 LNHDA and CDR2 SQIVND (reference sequence). The CDR3, as DNA: TGTGCCAGTAGTATAGTTTCAGGGGTCGGGGAGCTGTTTTTT. It specifies CASSIVSGVGELFF. The full variable domain, with the rest looked up from reference TRBV19 and TRBJ2-2, is DGGITQSPKYLFRKEGQNVTLSCEQNLNHDAMYWYRQDPGQGLRLIYYSQIVNDFQKGDIAEGYSVSREKKESFPLTVTSAQKNPTAFYLCASSIVSGVGELFFGEGSRLTVL.

The chain links TRBV27 to TRBJ2-1; D might be TRBD1 (6 bases). This CDR3 contains 13 residues. Trimming pared 6 bases from V and 10 bases from J, leaving 16 bases between. Germline V gene sequence: CDR1 MNHEY, CDR2 SMNVEV (reference sequence). DNA for the CDR3: TGTGCCAGCAGCCAATCCCAACAGGGAGAGCAGTTCTTC. Its protein product is CASSQSQQGEQFF.

The rearrangement joins TRBV9 to TRBJ1-4; D is uncertain. V was trimmed by 4 bases and J by 4 bases, leaving 14 bases between them. In germline, CDR1 is SGDLS, CDR2 YYNGEE. This CDR3 spans 15 amino acids. The CDR3 loop reads CASSPWPRLNEKLFF. CDR3 nucleotide sequence: TGTGCCAGCAGCCCCTGGCCGCGGCTTAATGAAAAACTGTTTTTT.

The V call is TRBV5-1, the J call TRBJ1-1, with TRBD1 matching 10 bases. Germline assignment: CDR1 SGHRS and CDR2 YFSETQ. V trimming: 4 bases; J trimming: 11 bases; junction bases outside the gene matches: 14. This CDR3 is built from 15 residues. This CDR3 reads CASSPDRQGAGDAFF. CDR3 nucleotide sequence: TGCGCCAGCAGCCCGGACCGACAGGGGGCTGGTGACGCTTTCTTT. Supplemented by reference TRBV5-1 and TRBJ1-1, the full variable domain reads KAGVTQTPRYLIKTRGQQVTLSCSPISGHRSVSWYQQTPGQGLQFLFEYFSETQRNKGNFPGRFSGRQFSNSRSEMNVSTLELGDSALYLCASSPDRQGAGDAFFGQGTRLTVV.

The chain uses TRBV28 and TRBJ2-7; 9 bases match TRBD2. The V gene end was trimmed by 6 bases and the J gene end by 0 bases; junction bases not matched to a gene: 3. CDR1 MDHEN and CDR2 SYDVKM come from the germline V gene. The CDR3 totals 14 residues. CDR3 sequence: CASRKRGDSYEQYF. The CDR3, as DNA: TGTGCCAGCAGAAAGCGGGGGGACTCCTACGAGCAGTACTTC.

The rearrangement links TRBV5-1 to TRBJ2-5; 10 bases line up with TRBD2. Trimming took 4 bases from V and 2 from J; bases not matched to a gene: 5. Germline-derived CDR1 and CDR2 are SGHRS and YFSETQ. The CDR3 spans 15 residues. CDR3 sequence reads: CASSPGLAAQETQYF. In DNA, the CDR3 is TGCGCCAGCAGCCCAGGACTAGCGGCACAAGAGACCCAGTACTTC.

The table lists this clone with a count of one. The chain has TRBV7-2 and TRBJ1-4; 9 nucleotides align to TRBD1. This CDR3 has 15 residues. V lost 6 bases to trimming and J lost 8 bases; unmatched junction nucleotides: 10. Germline CDR1 reads SGHTA; CDR2 reads FQGNSA. In DNA form, the CDR3 reads TGTGCCAGCAGGGGACCGGGACAGGGTGGAGAAAAACTGTTTTTT. It encodes CASRGPGQGGEKLFF.

The chain couples TRBV29-1 to TRBJ2-1; 8 positions agree with TRBD1. The CDR3 runs 12 residues. V gave up 3 bases and J gave up 6 bases; unmatched junction bases: 1. Germline CDR1 reads SQVTM; CDR2 reads ANQGSEA. The CDR3 region is CSVEDRVNEQFF. CDR3 bases: TGCAGCGTTGAGGACAGGGTCAATGAGCAGTTCTTC.

The V call is TRBV10-3, the J call TRBJ2-7, with D perhaps TRBD1 (6 bases). From germline, CDR1 is ENHRY and CDR2 SYGVKD. The CDR3 sequence is 13 residues long. V lost 4 bases and J 2 bases, leaving 9 bases between the germline ends. Here the CDR3 DNA reads TGTGCCATCAGTGGACAGGAGGCCTACGAGCAGTACTTC. The encoded protein is CAISGQEAYEQYF.

The V gene is TRBV9, the J gene TRBJ2-5, with TRBD2 matching over 8 bases. Looked up from germline, CDR1 is SGDLS and CDR2 is YYNGEE. J lost 0 bases, V lost 0 bases, and 1 base had no gene match. This CDR3 contains 15 residues. CDR3: CASSVAGGYQETQYF. The CDR3 DNA reads TGTGCCAGCAGCGTAGCGGGGGGGTACCAAGAGACCCAGTACTTC.

The rearrangement uses TRBV4-1 and TRBJ2-5; no clear D gene. The CDR3 runs to 15 residues. From germline, CDR1 is MGHRA and CDR2 YSYEKL. The V gene lost 4 bases and the J gene lost 0 bases, with 12 bases spanning the gap. The CDR3 loop reads CASSPVVAYQETQYF. CDR3 coding DNA: TGCGCCAGCAGCCCGGTAGTCGCGTACCAAGAGACCCAGTACTTC.

This clone was recorded a few times. The chain has TRBV30 and TRBJ2-5; TRBD1 might be the D (6 bases). This CDR3 comprises 14 residues. Germline CDR1 reads GTSNPN; CDR2 reads SVGIG (reference sequence). Trimming removed 1 base from V and 5 bases from J, with 14 bases in between. The CDR3 nucleotides read TGTGCCTGGAGTGCAGACAGGTTGATTGAGACCCAGTACTTC. Protein: CAWSADRLIETQYF.

The CDR3 DNA is TGTGCCAGCTCGTCGGGACAAAGTGGGACTGAAGCTTTCTTT. This gives the protein CASSSGQSGTEAFF. The chain employs TRBV18 and TRBJ1-1, with D perhaps matching TRBD1 (6 bases). The CDR3 spans 14 residues. With 6 bases removed from V and 5 bases from J, the gap between germline ends came to 16 bases. Germline values: CDR1 KGHSH, CDR2 LQKENI.

The DNA of the CDR3 is TGTGCCAGTACCACCGTGGGGCTGGCCAATGAGCAGTTCTTC. It yields the protein CASTTVGLANEQFF. This chain connects TRBV19 to TRBJ2-1; a weak D match, TRBD1 (5 bases). V was shortened by 7 bases and J by 6 bases, with 16 bases between the two germline ends. Germline values: CDR1 LNHDA, CDR2 SQIVND (reference sequence). The CDR3 contains 14 residues.

This clone was seen a handful of times. The rearrangement joins TRBV11-2 to TRBJ2-5, with 8 bases matching TRBD2. Germline V CDR1 and CDR2: SGHAT, FQNNGV. The CDR3 runs to 16 residues. Trimming took 4 bases from V and 2 from J; bases not matched to a gene: 9. The CDR3 DNA reads TGTGCCAGCAGCTCCCCCTGGCGGGGGGCTCAAGAGACCCAGTACTTC. The encoded protein is CASSSPWRGAQETQYF. Full variable domain (outside the CDR3, taken from reference TRBV11-2 and TRBJ2-5): EAGVAQSPRYKIIEKRQSVAFWCNPISGHATLYWYQQILGQGPKLLIQFQNNGVVDDSQLPKDRFSAERLKGVDSTLKIQPAKLEDSAVYLCASSSPWRGAQETQYFGPGTRLLVL.

V usage is TRBV2 and J usage is TRBJ1-5; D is undetermined. Trimming left V 2 bases short and J 7 bases short, with 18 bases between. Germline V gene data show CDR1 as SNHLY and CDR2 as FYNNEI. This CDR3 is 16 amino acids long. The CDR3 spells CASSESFGSFGQPQHF. CDR3 nucleotides: TGTGCCAGCAGTGAATCCTTCGGTTCCTTCGGGCAGCCCCAGCATTTT.

This clone was counted only a few times. This rearrangement joins TRBV5-1 to TRBJ1-4; weak D call: TRBD1 (5 bases). Between the trimmed V and J ends, which lost 0 bases and 7 bases, there was a span of 13 bases. Germline values: CDR1 SGHRS, CDR2 YFSETQ. This CDR3 has 15 amino acids. In DNA, the CDR3 is TGCGCCAGCAGCTTGGAGGGGATCTGGGGTGAAAAACTGTTTTTT. Its protein is CASSLEGIWGEKLFF. Full variable domain (remainder filled in from reference TRBV5-1 and TRBJ1-4): KAGVTQTPRYLIKTRGQQVTLSCSPISGHRSVSWYQQTPGQGLQFLFEYFSETQRNKGNFPGRFSGRQFSNSRSEMNVSTLELGDSALYLCASSLEGIWGEKLFFGSGTQLSVL.

The chain joins TRBV19 to TRBJ2-2; 8 bases agree with TRBD2. Germline assignment: CDR1 LNHDA and CDR2 SQIVND (reference sequence). J gave up 0 bases and V 7 bases, and 10 bases lay outside the gene matches. The CDR3 has 17 amino acids. In DNA, the CDR3 is TGTGCCAGTACCCCGGTACCCGGGGGGGCGAACACCGGGGAGCTGTTTTTT. Protein product: CASTPVPGGANTGELFF. The full variable domain, rest sourced from reference TRBV19 and TRBJ2-2, is DGGITQSPKYLFRKEGQNVTLSCEQNLNHDAMYWYRQDPGQGLRLIYYSQIVNDFQKGDIAEGYSVSREKKESFPLTVTSAQKNPTAFYLCASTPVPGGANTGELFFGEGSRLTVL.

V is TRBV6-1 and J is TRBJ2-7; 7 bases match TRBD1. The length of the CDR3 is 17 residues. The V and J ends lost 4 bases and 3 bases, in that order; junction bases with no gene match: 15. Germline V gene data show CDR1 as MNHNS and CDR2 as SASEGT. The CDR3 nucleotides are TGTGCCAGCAGTGGAGATTTTCCTTACAGGGGAATCTACGAGCAGTACTTC. This codes for CASSGDFPYRGIYEQYF.